A single sample is the source of the 9 T cell receptor beta chains below, sequenced in a study of T cell responses to AZD1222 COVID-19 vaccine. The data were produced by immunoSEQ multiplex PCR, yet TCRdb's version contains in-frame clones alone and is incomplete. Among 86,000 or so clones listed, 88% were seen once. The source material was peripheral blood, sampled 28 days after the second AZD1222 dose. The receptor set was obtained from an adult who received the AZD1222 COVID-19 vaccine.

The chain uses TRBV6-5 and TRBJ1-1; D is perhaps TRBD1 (6 bases). Per germline, CDR1 MNHEY and CDR2 SVGAGI. The CDR3 is 13 amino acids. The ends were cut back, 0 bases at V and 9 bases at J, with 11 bases in the middle. The CDR3 loop is CASSYSRQAKAFF. The CDR3 DNA reads as TGTGCCAGCAGTTACTCGCGACAGGCGAAAGCTTTCTTT.

The chain couples TRBV6-4 to TRBJ2-1, with D possibly TRBD2 on 6 matching bases. Per the germline V gene, CDR1 is MRHNA and CDR2 is SNTAGT. Trimming pared 2 bases from V and 4 bases from J, leaving 12 bases between. The CDR3 is made up of 15 amino acids. The CDR3 region has the DNA TGTGCCAGCAGTGACACGGGAGAGCCGTACAATGAGCAGTTCTTC. This gives the protein CASSDTGEPYNEQFF.

This rearrangement joins TRBV5-6 to TRBJ2-2, with TRBD1 matching 12 bases. The CDR3 covers 17 residues. Germline CDR1 is SGHDT and CDR2 is YYEEEE. Unmatched junction bases numbered 8, after V lost 4 bases and J lost 4 bases. CDR3 in amino acids: CASSPLRDRGLTGELFF. The CDR3 coding sequence is TGTGCCAGCAGCCCCCTGAGGGACAGGGGGCTCACCGGGGAGCTGTTTTTT.

This clone was observed a few times. This chain links TRBV4-3 with TRBJ1-3, with D unclear. Germline assignment: CDR1 LGHNA and CDR2 YSLEER. CDR3 length: 16 residues. V gave up 4 bases and J gave up 0 bases, with 13 bases separating them. CDR3 residues: CASSPSRRSSGNTIYF. The CDR3 nucleotides read TGCGCCAGCAGCCCGAGTCGACGGAGCTCTGGAAACACCATATATTTT.

V gene TRBV12-3 or TRBV12-4 combines with J gene TRBJ2-1; 9 positions match TRBD1. This CDR3 has 13 residues. Trimming took 6 bases from V and 7 from J; bases not matched to a gene: 4. CDR3 loop: CASRIGTGNEQFF. The CDR3 DNA sequence: TGTGCCAGCAGAATCGGGACAGGGAATGAGCAGTTCTTC.

The chain carries TRBV5-1 and TRBJ1-4; 7 bases fit TRBD1. Germline CDR1 and CDR2: SGHRS and YFSETQ. Unmatched junction bases numbered 7, after V lost 3 bases and J lost 8 bases. This CDR3 comprises 14 residues. CDR3 protein: CASSSGGGGEKLFF. CDR3 DNA: TGCGCCAGCAGCTCTGGAGGGGGCGGGGAAAAACTGTTTTTT.

V usage is TRBV6-5 and J usage is TRBJ1-6; no clear D. V was clipped by 6 bases and J by 6 bases, with 6 bases between them. This CDR3 is 12 amino acids long. From germline, CDR1 is MNHEY and CDR2 SVGAGI. CDR3 nucleotide sequence: TGTGCCAGCAGATCCAGTAATTCACCCCTCCACTTT. Amino acids: CASRSSNSPLHF.

The J gene is TRBJ2-4, the V gene TRBV7-3, with D possibly being TRBD1 or TRBD2 (6 bases each). Germline V gives CDR1 SGHTA, CDR2 FQGTGA. The CDR3 has 15 amino acids. V was clipped by 5 bases and J by 7 bases, with 18 bases between them. CDR3 protein: CASSLRGAGPNIQYF. The DNA for the CDR3 is TGTGCCAGCAGCCTAAGGGGGGCCGGGCCGAACATTCAGTACTTC.

CDR3 region: CASSLSRQYNKGGELFF. DNA for the CDR3: TGTGCCAGCAGTTTATCGCGGCAGTATAACAAGGGGGGGGAGCTGTTTTTT. The chain carries TRBV27 and TRBJ2-2, with D possibly being TRBD1 (5 bases). This CDR3 spans 17 amino acids. The germline CDR1 and CDR2 sequences are MNHEY and SMNVEV (reference sequence). The germline V and J ends were trimmed by 0 bases and 8 bases, with 19 bases remaining between them.